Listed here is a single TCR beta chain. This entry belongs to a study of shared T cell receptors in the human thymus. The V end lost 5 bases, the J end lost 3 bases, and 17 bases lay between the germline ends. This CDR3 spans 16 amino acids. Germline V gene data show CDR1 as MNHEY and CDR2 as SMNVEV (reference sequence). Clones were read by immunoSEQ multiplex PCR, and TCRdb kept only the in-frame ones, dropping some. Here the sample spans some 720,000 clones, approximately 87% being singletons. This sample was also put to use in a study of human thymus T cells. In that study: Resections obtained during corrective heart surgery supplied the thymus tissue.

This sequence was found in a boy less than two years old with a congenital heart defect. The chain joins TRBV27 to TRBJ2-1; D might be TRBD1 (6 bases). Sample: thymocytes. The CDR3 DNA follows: TGTGCCAGCAGTGAAGGCAGGGACACGGGCTACAATGAGCAGTTCTTC. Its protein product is CASSEGRDTGYNEQFF.